Each of the 18 T cell receptor beta chains below was sequenced from the same sample in a study of blood T cell repertoires in COVID-19. The data were produced by immunoSEQ multiplex PCR, yet TCRdb's version contains in-frame clones alone and is incomplete. The sample has about 150,000 clones; just under 85% are singletons. Specimen: peripheral blood. The receptors here all came from an older woman with acute or convalescent COVID-19.

The V and J genes are TRBV11-2 and TRBJ1-1, with 8 bases matching TRBD1. The CDR3 consists of 14 residues. V lost 3 bases, J lost 5 bases, and 5 bases stayed unmatched. Germline CDR1 and CDR2: SGHAT and FQNNGV. CDR3 amino acids: CASSFRTGRTEAFF. In DNA, the CDR3 is TGTGCCAGCAGCTTCCGGACAGGGAGAACTGAAGCTTTCTTT.

This clone was counted a few times. Written as DNA, the CDR3 is TGCGCCAGCAGCGCCGGACAGAACCCCACGTTCTATGGCTACACCTTC. It encodes CASSAGQNPTFYGYTF. The chain employs TRBV5-1 and TRBJ1-2; D may be TRBD1 (6 bases). CDR1 and CDR2 from the germline V gene are SGHRS and YFSETQ. The CDR3 covers 16 residues. V shed 4 bases and J shed 4 bases, with 20 bases lying between them.

This chain links TRBV9 with TRBJ2-1, with D uncertain. Trimming shortened V by 0 bases and J by 6 bases, and 10 bases separated the two germline ends. Germline lookup yields CDR1 SGDLS and CDR2 YYNGEE. This CDR3 has 14 residues. CDR3 sequence: CASSVGSYGNEQFF. For the CDR3, the DNA is TGTGCCAGCAGCGTAGGGTCCTACGGCAATGAGCAGTTCTTC.

In its sample, this clone was seen once. This chain joins TRBV9 and TRBJ1-3; 7 nucleotides agree with TRBD1. This CDR3 region has 17 residues. CDR1 is SGDLS, CDR2 YYNGEE, per germline. V lost 4 bases and J lost 0; bases outside the gene matches: 10. Here the CDR3 DNA reads TGTGCCAGCAGCCCCCAACCGGGACAGAACTCTGGAAACACCATATATTTT. It codes for CASSPQPGQNSGNTIYF.

CDR3 coding DNA: TGTGCCAGCAGTGAATGGGACCAGCGGGGACTCTACGAGCAGTACGTC. As protein: CASSEWDQRGLYEQYV. The chain joins TRBV6-1 to TRBJ2-7, with 7 bases identical to TRBD2. Germline CDR1 reads MNHNS; CDR2 reads SASEGT. Germline trimming cut 2 bases from V and 3 bases from J; bases unmatched to any gene: 10. CDR3 length: 16 residues.

The genes are TRBV9 and TRBJ2-1, with D unclear. This CDR3 is 15 amino acids long. The V gene lost 2 bases and the J gene lost 3 bases, with 12 bases spanning the gap. Germline CDR1 reads SGDLS; CDR2 reads YYNGEE. The CDR3 is CASSVGSLDYNEQFF. CDR3 sequence (DNA): TGTGCCAGCAGCGTGGGCAGCCTCGACTACAATGAGCAGTTCTTC.

The chain couples TRBV11-3 to TRBJ2-2, with 9 bases identical to TRBD1. This CDR3 contains 14 residues. The V gene end was trimmed by 5 bases and the J gene end by 6 bases; junction bases not matched to a gene: 4. CDR1 and CDR2 (germline): SGHNT, YENEEA. The CDR3, as DNA: TGTGCCAGCAGCCGGACAGGGGTGGCCGGGGAGCTGTTTTTT. It encodes CASSRTGVAGELFF.

The chain joins TRBV9 to TRBJ1-2; TRBD1 matches 10 bases. The ends lost 0 bases at V and 6 bases at J; junction bases unmatched: 2. CDR3 size: 14 residues. Germline assignment: CDR1 SGDLS and CDR2 YYNGEE. The CDR3 protein is CASSVVGTGDGYTF. For the CDR3, the DNA is TGTGCCAGCAGCGTAGTCGGGACAGGGGATGGCTACACCTTC.

V and J are TRBV6-5 and TRBJ1-5; D not certain. Trimming removed 0 bases at V and 6 bases at J, with 12 bases between. Germline V lookup: CDR1 MNHEY, CDR2 SVGAGI. The CDR3 covers 15 residues. The CDR3 DNA reads TGTGCCAGCAGTTACTCCCCGGGAGGGAGTCAGCCCCAGCATTTT. Its protein is CASSYSPGGSQPQHF.

This chain connects TRBV11-2 to TRBJ1-6, with D maybe TRBD1 (6 bases). The germline V and J ends were trimmed by 5 bases and 6 bases, with 14 bases remaining between them. Germline V gene sequence: CDR1 SGHAT, CDR2 FQNNGV. The CDR3 spans 15 residues. The CDR3, as DNA: TGTGCCAGCAGCAAAAGGGTACAGGGTAATTCACCCCTCCACTTT. Its protein is CASSKRVQGNSPLHF.

As to this clone: The sample contains more than one DNA sequence encoding this CDR3. The chain has TRBV18 and TRBJ2-3; TRBD2 matches at 7 bases. The CDR3 length is 14 residues. Germline lookup yields CDR1 KGHSH and CDR2 LQKENI. V lost 3 bases to trimming and J lost 1 base; unmatched junction nucleotides: 1. The CDR3 nucleotides are TGTGCCAGCTCACCGGCGGGGGGCACAGATACGCAGTATTTT. Translating gives CASSPAGGTDTQYF. Together with reference TRBV18 and TRBJ2-3, the CDR3 gives the full variable domain: NAGVMQNPRHLVRRRGQEARLRCSPMKGHSHVYWYRQLPEEGLKFMVYLQKENIIDESGMPKERFSAEFPKEGPSILRIQQVVRGDSAAYFCASSPAGGTDTQYFGPGTRLTVL.

This chain links TRBV28 with TRBJ2-5; no clear D. Germline CDR1 is MDHEN and CDR2 is SYDVKM. This CDR3 is built from 15 residues. V was clipped by 2 bases and J by 5 bases, with 15 bases between them. CDR3 in DNA: TGTGCCAGCAGTTTACCTTTTTTCGTCCGGGAGACCCAGTACTTC. This encodes CASSLPFFVRETQYF.

J is TRBJ1-5 and V is TRBV5-1; 8 positions match TRBD1. The CDR3 consists of 14 residues. CDR1 and CDR2 from the germline V gene are SGHRS and YFSETQ. V was pared by 4 bases and J by 7 bases, with 7 bases of the junction left unmatched. Written as DNA, the CDR3 is TGCGCCAGCAGCCTGGGGACAGGCAGACAGCCCCAGCATTTT. Encoded protein: CASSLGTGRQPQHF. Complete variable domain (other parts from reference TRBV5-1 and TRBJ1-5): KAGVTQTPRYLIKTRGQQVTLSCSPISGHRSVSWYQQTPGQGLQFLFEYFSETQRNKGNFPGRFSGRQFSNSRSEMNVSTLELGDSALYLCASSLGTGRQPQHFGDGTRLSIL.

V is TRBV27 and J is TRBJ2-5; D might be TRBD1 (6 bases). CDR3 length: 14 amino acids. V lost 6 bases and J 4 bases, leaving 15 bases between the germline ends. Germline assignment: CDR1 MNHEY and CDR2 SMNVEV (reference sequence). The CDR3 is CASSPRGGPETQYF. Written as DNA, the CDR3 is TGTGCCAGCAGCCCCCGTGGGGGCCCAGAGACCCAGTACTTC.

The genes are TRBV5-1 and TRBJ2-3; TRBD1 aligns across 7 bases. V gave up 8 bases and J gave up 1 base; unmatched junction bases: 13. CDR1 and CDR2 (germline): SGHRS, YFSETQ. The CDR3 is made up of 16 amino acids. The CDR3 DNA reads TGCGCCAGTGTAAGGGACCGACAGGGTCGCACAGATACGCAGTATTTT. It translates to CASVRDRQGRTDTQYF.

The chain carries TRBV24-1 and TRBJ1-5; TRBD1 agrees at 9 bases. This CDR3 contains 15 residues. Germline CDR1 is KGHDR and CDR2 is SFDVKD. Trimming removed 2 bases from V and 11 bases from J; junction bases left unmatched: 9. In nucleotides, the CDR3 is TGTGCCACCAGTGATTCCGGGACAGGGAGGTTGTCCCAGCATTTT. It translates to CATSDSGTGRLSQHF.

This clone appeared once. The V call is TRBV5-1, the J call TRBJ1-1; D may be TRBD1 (5 bases). The germline CDR1 and CDR2 sequences are SGHRS and YFSETQ. V lost 1 base, J lost 5 bases, and 12 bases lay in between. The CDR3 is 14 amino acids. CDR3 sequence (DNA): TGCGCCAGCAGCTTGTTTGGGGGGGATACTGAAGCTTTCTTT. Its translation is CASSLFGGDTEAFF.

This chain connects TRBV3-1 (or the pseudogene TRBV3-2) to TRBJ2-7; D might be TRBD2 (6 bases). This CDR3 spans 16 amino acids. Germline V lookup: CDR1 LGHDT, CDR2 YNNKEL (reference sequence). Trimming stripped 0 bases from V and 0 bases from J, with 12 bases between. The CDR3: CASSQDWGGASYEQYF. CDR3 DNA: TGTGCCAGCAGCCAAGATTGGGGCGGGGCCTCCTACGAGCAGTACTTC.